This T cell receptor (beta chain) is drawn from a study of regulatory T cells in long-lasting Graves disease. Whole-study findings and limits: Accuracy was possibly reduced by small sample size. In persistent patients, shared public clonotypes (approximately 3,000) outnumbered those in new patients (about 1,000).

This clonotype was found many times. Its antigen is unidentified. With iRepertoire HTBI primers and Arm-PCR of CDR3 regions, TCR beta libraries were built. TCRdb ran MiXCR on the multiplex PCR reads and lists one entry per CDR3 protein. The table includes about 470,000 distinct CDR3 sequences, about 15% detected once. V was shortened by 1 base and J by 0 bases, with 12 bases between the two germline ends. Germline-derived CDR1 and CDR2 are SGHVS and FQNEAQ. The CDR3 sequence is 16 residues long. Time point in this sample: newly diagnosed GD, antithyroid drugs for less than 3 months. RNA extracted from PBMCs served as the sequencing template. The sample also formed part of further work on T cells in Graves' hyperthyroidism and ophthalmopathy. Per that study: Uncontrolled infection, other autoimmune disease, pregnancy and lactation each barred patients from inclusion. It was a median around 6 months before onset that the model predicted ophthalmopathy.

Sequences were derived from peripheral blood mononuclear cells (PBMCs), sampled at new diagnosis, from a patient treated with antithyroid drugs. The TCR sequence derives from a woman aged 30 to 39 with Graves disease. The chain is built from TRBV7-8 and TRBJ1-1; D is uncertain. CDR3 nucleotide sequence: TGTGCCAGCAGCTTAGGTGTTCAGCGGCTGAACACTGAAGCTTTCTTT. Translating it yields CASSLGVQRLNTEAFF.